The 8 T cell receptor beta chains in this list originate from one sample, sequenced in a study of T cells in Graves' hyperthyroidism and ophthalmopathy. The TCR beta CDR3 regions underwent amplification using RNA transcripts as the source. First-round RT-PCR targeting the TCR CDR3 was performed with the HTBI primer set. A single record per CDR3 protein comes from TCRdb applying MiXCR to the multiplex PCR reads. The sample shows 250,000 to 300,000 distinct CDR3 sequences, 13% of them seen only once. Sequenced material: blood. These receptors came from a woman aged 25 to 39 with Graves' hyperthyroidism that later progressed to Graves' ophthalmopathy.

This clonotype was seen a few times. The V call is TRBV9, the J call TRBJ2-1; D may be TRBD1 or TRBD2 (5 bases each). Looked up from germline, CDR1 is SGDLS and CDR2 is YYNGEE. Deletions cut 1 base from V and 8 bases from J, with 10 bases between. The CDR3 has 13 amino acids. The CDR3 protein is CASSVILGDEQFF. Written as DNA, the CDR3 is TGTGCCAGCAGCGTAATTCTGGGGGATGAGCAGTTCTTC.

This clonotype was counted ten times or more. The V and J genes are TRBV6-5 and TRBJ1-1; no clear D gene. Germline V CDR1 and CDR2: MNHEY, SVGAGI. V dropped 4 bases and J dropped 1 base, with 7 bases sitting between them. CDR3 length: 13 amino acids. CDR3 protein: CASSLIANTEAFF. CDR3 in DNA: TGTGCCAGCAGTTTGATAGCGAACACTGAAGCTTTCTTT.

This clonotype was seen ten or more times. The chain uses TRBV20-1 and TRBJ1-1, with D unresolved. The CDR3 spans 13 residues. Per germline, CDR1 DFQATT and CDR2 SNEGSKA (reference sequence). Trimming pared 3 bases from V and 1 base from J, leaving 9 bases between. The CDR3 DNA sequence: TGCAGTGCTAGTCAGGACTGGAACACTGAAGCTTTCTTT. Translating it yields CSASQDWNTEAFF.

This clonotype was detected many times. This chain uses TRBV12-3 or TRBV12-4 with TRBJ1-5; 7 nucleotides line up with TRBD1. This CDR3 has 15 residues. Trimming took 3 bases from V and 5 from J; bases not matched to a gene: 7. CDR3 sequence reads: CASSLRQGEDQPQHF. CDR3 nucleotide sequence: TGTGCCAGCAGTTTGAGGCAGGGGGAGGATCAGCCCCAGCATTTT.

The chain is built from TRBV7-2 and TRBJ1-6, with no clear D. The CDR3 consists of 14 residues. Per germline, CDR1 SGHTA and CDR2 FQGNSA. V was trimmed by 2 bases and J by 10 bases, leaving 12 bases between them. The CDR3: CASSLNLRESPLHF. The CDR3 region has the DNA TGTGCCAGCAGCTTAAATCTGCGGGAGTCACCCCTCCACTTT. The whole variable domain, remainder taken from reference TRBV7-2 and TRBJ1-6, is GAGVSQSPSNKVTEKGKDVELRCDPISGHTALYWYRQSLGQGLEFLIYFQGNSAPDKSGLPSDRFSAERTGGSVSTLTIQRTQQEDSAVYLCASSLNLRESPLHFGNGTRLTVT.

This clonotype was counted ten times or more. The chain has TRBV6-1 and TRBJ2-2; weak D call: TRBD1 (5 bases). CDR1 MNHNS and CDR2 SASEGT come from the germline V gene. Trimming left V 5 bases short and J 5 bases short, with 12 bases between. The CDR3 consists of 14 residues. The CDR3 DNA sequence: TGTGCCAGCAGTCGGCAGGGAAGGACCGGGGAGCTGTTTTTT. Its translation is CASSRQGRTGELFF.

In this sample, this clonotype turned up many times. The chain has TRBV7-2 and TRBJ2-5; a weak D match, TRBD1 (7 bases). Germline CDR1 SGHTA, CDR2 FQGNSA. Trimming removed 7 bases from V and 2 bases from J, with 17 bases in between. The CDR3 contains 15 residues. The CDR3 loop reads CASTLAGGRQETQYF. DNA for the CDR3: TGTGCCAGCACCCTAGCAGGGGGGCGGCAAGAGACCCAGTACTTC.

This clonotype was observed once. V is TRBV28 and J is TRBJ1-1; 7 bases are a match to TRBD1. The V and J ends lost 6 bases and 1 base, in that order; junction bases with no gene match: 8. The CDR3 has 15 amino acids. Germline CDR1 and CDR2: MDHEN and SYDVKM. As DNA, the CDR3 is TGTGCCAGCAGCTCACTTTCAGGGGGGAACACTGAAGCTTTCTTT. Protein: CASSSLSGGNTEAFF.